The 9 T cell receptor beta chains in this list originate from one sample, sequenced in a study of blood T cells in healthy people across ages. The second PCR ran roughly 6 to 11 cycles with a sample-barcoded 5' primer and J-beta primers. TCRdb independently ran MiXCR on the 5' RACE reads; one entry per CDR3 protein. This sample has about a million distinct CDR3 sequences; 45% to 50% occur once, and the top ten carry around an eighth. Input material: blood. These TCRs come from a man younger than 45 in good health.

This rearrangement joins TRBV6-2 or TRBV6-3 to TRBJ2-2; 13 nucleotides line up with TRBD2. V was clipped by 4 bases and J by 4 bases; unmatched bases: 6. The CDR3 extends over 17 amino acids. Germline V CDR1 and CDR2: MNHEY, SVGEGT. The CDR3 protein is CASSSTSGGALTGELFF. For the CDR3, the DNA is TGTGCCAGCAGTTCAACTAGCGGGGGGGCCCTCACCGGGGAGCTGTTTTTT.

This clonotype was observed a handful of times. This chain connects TRBV20-1 to TRBJ2-1; TRBD2 matches 10 bases. Germline assignment: CDR1 DFQATT and CDR2 SNEGSKA (reference sequence). The CDR3 runs 11 residues. Trimming at V came to 6 bases and at J to 10 bases, leaving 3 bases not matched to a gene. The CDR3 protein is CSATLAGEQFF. In DNA, the CDR3 is TGCAGTGCAACACTAGCGGGGGAGCAGTTCTTC.

Remarks on this clonotype: The junction shows a germline mismatch at one end, possibly a read error. This chain links TRBV3-1 with TRBJ2-3; D uncertain. The CDR3 is 14 residues long. The germline V gene has CDR1 LGHDT and CDR2 YNNKEL (reference sequence). The DNA for the CDR3 is TGTGCCAGCTGCCAAGAGGCCTCCACGGATACGCAGTATTTT. This translates into CASCQEASTDTQYF.

The chain has TRBV6-2 or TRBV6-3 and TRBJ2-7; the match to TRBD2 covers 8 bases. Germline-derived CDR1 and CDR2 are MNHEY and SVGEGT. Trimming removed 2 bases from V and 3 bases from J; junction bases left unmatched: 3. The CDR3 is made up of 14 amino acids. This chain's CDR3 is CASSYNREGYEQYF. The DNA for the CDR3 is TGTGCCAGCAGTTACAATCGGGAGGGCTACGAGCAGTACTTC.

This clonotype came up once. This chain links TRBV6-5 with TRBJ1-1; 8 bases map to TRBD1. The CDR3 spans 16 residues. J gave up 1 base and V 5 bases, and 9 bases lay outside the gene matches. Germline-derived CDR1 and CDR2 are MNHEY and SVGAGI. The DNA of the CDR3 is TGTGCCAGCAGTCTCGGGACAGGCCGGGGGAACACTGAAGCTTTCTTT. This sequence encodes CASSLGTGRGNTEAFF.

This clonotype has just a few counts. The chain recombines TRBV7-6 with TRBJ1-2, with a tentative D call TRBD1 (6 bases). Trimming pared 5 bases from V and 5 bases from J, leaving 15 bases between. In germline, CDR1 is SGHVS, CDR2 FNYEAQ. The CDR3 is 14 amino acids. CDR3 protein: CASSPQGRGYGYTF. In DNA form, the CDR3 reads TGTGCCAGCAGCCCACAGGGCAGGGGATATGGCTACACCTTC.

V usage is TRBV13 and J usage is TRBJ2-7; the match to TRBD1 covers 7 bases. The ends lost 5 bases at V and 2 bases at J; junction bases unmatched: 6. The CDR3 totals 14 residues. Looked up from germline, CDR1 is PRHDT and CDR2 is FYEKMQ (reference sequence). The CDR3 nucleotides are TGTGCCAGCAGCGTCCGGGACAGCACCTACGAGCAGTACTTC. It yields the protein CASSVRDSTYEQYF.

The chain has TRBV7-9 and TRBJ2-7; 10 bases align to TRBD2. The CDR3 runs 16 residues. The trim removed 2 bases at V and 2 bases at J, leaving 6 bases unmatched. Germline V lookup: CDR1 SEHNR, CDR2 FQNEAQ (reference sequence). DNA of the CDR3: TGTGCCAGCAGCTTATCTAGCGGGGGCCGAACCTACGAGCAGTACTTC. Protein sequence: CASSLSSGGRTYEQYF.

This clonotype was picked up a small number of times. The chain has TRBV2 and TRBJ2-3, with 7 bases lining up with TRBD2. The length of the CDR3 is 14 residues. From germline, CDR1 is SNHLY and CDR2 FYNNEI. V lost 11 bases to trimming and J lost 2 bases; unmatched junction nucleotides: 10. The CDR3 reads CAGGGWGPTDTQYF. The CDR3 DNA sequence: TGTGCCGGCGGGGGTTGGGGCCCCACAGATACGCAGTATTTT.